These 21 T cell receptor beta chains originate from one sample sequenced in a study of blood T cell repertoires in COVID-19. TCRdb's table, derived via immunoSEQ multiplex PCR, lists solely in-frame clones and lacks some. The data hold about 150,000 clones, with approximately 85% observed a single time. The sequenced material came from peripheral blood. These receptors all come from a man between 60 and 70 years old with COVID-19, enrolled during active disease.

A single count supports this clone. The DNA for the CDR3 is TGTGCCAGCTCACCACGGACAGGGGCCGGGGAGCTGTTTTTT. Protein product: CASSPRTGAGELFF. This chain joins TRBV18 and TRBJ2-2; 9 bases are a match to TRBD1. The CDR3 covers 14 residues. Unmatched junction bases numbered 0, after V lost 1 base and J lost 6 bases. CDR1 is KGHSH and CDR2 is LQKENI in the germline V gene.

V usage is TRBV13 and J usage is TRBJ2-1, with D perhaps matching TRBD2 (6 bases). The CDR3 length is 15 residues. Trimming left V 5 bases short and J 0 bases short, with 11 bases between. CDR1 and CDR2 from the germline V gene are PRHDT and FYEKMQ (reference sequence). The CDR3 nucleotides read TGTGCCAGCAGCGTCCGGCGGGGCTCCTACAATGAGCAGTTCTTC. This encodes CASSVRRGSYNEQFF.

There are a few counts of this clone. The chain has TRBV27 and TRBJ1-2; D is perhaps TRBD1 (5 bases). This CDR3 has 15 amino acids. Per germline, CDR1 MNHEY and CDR2 SMNVEV (reference sequence). The V end was cut by 3 bases, the J end by 3 bases, with 14 bases between. In nucleotides, the CDR3 is TGTGCCAGCAGTTTCGTCGGGGGGGTAGACTATGGCTACACCTTC. It yields the protein CASSFVGGVDYGYTF.

V gene TRBV12-2 combines with J gene TRBJ1-2; TRBD1, the table's D call, lacks a check against the DNA. TRBV12-2 is classified as a pseudogene. This CDR3 contains 17 residues. CDR3 amino acids: CASRLDRTGCSNYGYTF. The CDR3 bases are TGTGCAAGTCGCTTAGACCGGACAGGCTGTTCTAACTATGGCTACACCTTC.

This chain uses TRBV2 with TRBJ2-7; weak D call: TRBD1 (6 bases). V lost 3 bases, J lost 2 bases, and 11 bases lay in between. CDR3 length: 14 amino acids. Germline assignment: CDR1 SNHLY and CDR2 FYNNEI. The CDR3 spells CASSDQTGTYEQYF. Written as DNA, the CDR3 is TGTGCCAGCAGTGATCAGACAGGTACCTACGAGCAGTACTTC. The entire variable domain, with the rest obtained from reference TRBV2 and TRBJ2-7, is as follows: EPEVTQTPSHQVTQMGQEVILRCVPISNHLYFYWYRQILGQKVEFLVSFYNNEISEKSEIFDDQFSVERPDGSNFTLKIRSTKLEDSAMYFCASSDQTGTYEQYFGPGTRLTVT.

The V gene is TRBV11-1, the J gene TRBJ1-4; the match to TRBD1 covers 7 bases. V dropped 7 bases and J dropped 8; count of bases not matched to a gene: 7. The CDR3 has 13 residues. The V gene's germline CDR1 is SGHAT and CDR2 FQDESV (reference sequence). CDR3: CASKEGAGEKLFF. CDR3 DNA sequence: TGTGCCAGCAAGGAGGGGGCTGGGGAAAAACTGTTTTTT. Variable domain in full (rest from reference TRBV11-1 and TRBJ1-4): EAEVAQSPRYKITEKSQAVAFWCDPISGHATLYWYRQILGQGPELLVQFQDESVVDDSQLPKDRFSAERLKGVDSTLKIQPAELGDSAMYLCASKEGAGEKLFFGSGTQLSVL.

The chain couples TRBV3-1 (or the pseudogene TRBV3-2) to TRBJ1-3, with D unclear. The V and J ends lost 2 bases and 3 bases respectively, with 11 bases between them. The CDR3 contains 15 residues. CDR1 LGHDT and CDR2 YNNKEL come from the germline V gene (reference sequence). The CDR3 sequence is CASSQSVRFGNTIYF. The CDR3 nucleotides read TGTGCCAGCAGCCAATCTGTCCGGTTTGGAAACACCATATATTTT.

The rearrangement joins TRBV7-9 to TRBJ1-1; a weak D match, TRBD1 (6 bases). V dropped 4 bases and J dropped 1 base, with 13 bases sitting between them. CDR3 length: 15 amino acids. Looked up from germline, CDR1 is SEHNR and CDR2 is FQNEAQ (reference sequence). CDR3 sequence (DNA): TGTGCCAGCAGCTCGCACAGGGACCGGAACACTGAAGCTTTCTTT. As protein: CASSSHRDRNTEAFF.

This chain links TRBV13 with TRBJ2-5; 9 bases are shared with TRBD2. Germline values: CDR1 PRHDT, CDR2 FYEKMQ (reference sequence). V lost 1 base, J lost 3 bases, and 0 bases stayed unmatched. The length of the CDR3 is 14 residues. CDR3 sequence reads: CASSLERGEETQYF. Written as DNA, the CDR3 is TGTGCCAGCAGCTTAGAGCGGGGGGAAGAGACCCAGTACTTC. Full variable domain (missing parts from reference TRBV13 and TRBJ2-5): AAGVIQSPRHLIKEKRETATLKCYPIPRHDTVYWYQQGPGQDPQFLISFYEKMQSDKGSIPDRFSAQQFSDYHSELNMSSLELGDSALYFCASSLERGEETQYFGPGTRLLVL.

CDR3 in DNA: TGTGCCAGCAGCTTGGGGGGGGTAGGATACTACGAGCAGTACTTC. It is translated as CASSLGGVGYYEQYF. The chain links TRBV5-8 to TRBJ2-7; perhaps TRBD2 as D (6 bases). V lost 0 bases, J lost 3 bases, and 13 bases lay in between. CDR1 SGHTS and CDR2 YDEGEE come from the germline V gene. The CDR3 sequence is 15 residues long.

CDR3 nucleotides: TGTGCCAGCAGTGTGGGACCAAGGGGGACTGAAGCTTTCTTT. Amino acid sequence: CASSVGPRGTEAFF. The rearrangement links TRBV28 to TRBJ1-1; perhaps TRBD1 as D (6 bases). This CDR3 region has 14 residues. Germline V gene sequence: CDR1 MDHEN, CDR2 SYDVKM. V was trimmed by 5 bases and J by 5 bases, leaving 15 bases between them.

The gene calls are TRBV5-1 and TRBJ2-1; D gene ambiguous. Germline values: CDR1 SGHRS, CDR2 YFSETQ. This CDR3 has 15 amino acids. The V and J ends lost 0 bases and 4 bases respectively, with 11 bases between them. The CDR3 DNA sequence: TGCGCCAGCAGCTTGGGGCTAGGAGTTTACAATGAGCAGTTCTTC. Residues: CASSLGLGVYNEQFF.

This chain links TRBV5-4 with TRBJ2-7, with D possibly matching TRBD2 (5 bases). With 2 bases removed from V and 0 bases from J, the gap between germline ends came to 15 bases. Germline V gene sequence: CDR1 SGHNT, CDR2 YYREEE (reference sequence). The CDR3 length is 16 residues. The chain's CDR3 is CASSFKAGVSSYEQYF. CDR3 DNA: TGTGCCAGCAGCTTCAAGGCCGGGGTGAGCTCCTACGAGCAGTACTTC.

The J gene is TRBJ2-2, the V gene TRBV3-1 (or the pseudogene TRBV3-2); D remains unclear. Germline assignment: CDR1 LGHDT and CDR2 YNNKEL (reference sequence). V was shortened by 4 bases and J by 0 bases, with 9 bases between the two germline ends. The CDR3 covers 15 residues. This CDR3 reads CASSLTSTNTGELFF. The CDR3 nucleotides read TGTGCCAGCAGCCTAACAAGTACGAACACCGGGGAGCTGTTTTTT.

The chain couples TRBV28 to TRBJ1-2, with D unclear. The CDR3 loop spans 12 amino acids. Trimming took off 5 bases at V and 8 bases at J, with 12 bases between the two ends. Germline loops: CDR1 MDHEN, CDR2 SYDVKM. CDR3 bases: TGTGCCAGCAGTCCCCTGCGGGGAGGCTACACCTTC. Its translation is CASSPLRGGYTF.

This clone appeared a few times. This chain uses TRBV28 with TRBJ1-3; D remains ambiguous. The CDR3 consists of 14 residues. V lost 7 bases and J lost 0, with 10 bases in between. From germline, CDR1 is MDHEN and CDR2 SYDVKM. CDR3 protein: CASTRASSGNTIYF. The CDR3 DNA is TGTGCCAGCACACGTGCCAGCTCTGGAAACACCATATATTTT.

The genes are TRBV2 and TRBJ2-7; 8 nucleotides line up with TRBD1. V dropped 4 bases and J dropped 3; count of bases not matched to a gene: 5. CDR1 and CDR2 from the germline V gene are SNHLY and FYNNEI. The CDR3 has 14 residues. In DNA, the CDR3 is TGTGCCAGCAGTGGCCAGGGGGCCCACTACGAGCAGTACTTC. Protein: CASSGQGAHYEQYF.

The chain links TRBV6-1 to TRBJ2-7, with 8 bases aligning to TRBD2. V lost 5 bases, J lost 3 bases, and 12 bases stayed unmatched. Germline CDR1 reads MNHNS; CDR2 reads SASEGT. CDR3 length: 16 amino acids. CDR3 coding DNA: TGTGCCAGCAGTAAAGGGCCGGGACTAGAAATCTACGAGCAGTACTTC. Protein: CASSKGPGLEIYEQYF.

This chain joins TRBV25-1 and TRBJ1-1; a weak D match, TRBD1 (6 bases). The CDR3 is made up of 15 amino acids. Looked up from germline, CDR1 is MGHDK and CDR2 is SYGVNS. Trimming cost V 1 base and J 4 bases, with 13 bases left between them. The CDR3 spells CASSEFGRGATEAFF. The CDR3 DNA reads TGTGCCAGCAGTGAATTTGGCAGGGGTGCCACTGAAGCTTTCTTT.

This chain joins TRBV25-1 and TRBJ2-2, with a weak D call TRBD1 (5 bases). CDR1 and CDR2 (germline): MGHDK, SYGVNS. V dropped 6 bases and J dropped 2 bases, with 19 bases sitting between them. The CDR3 contains 17 residues. CDR3 protein: CASRQDIGAANTGELFF. In nucleotides, the CDR3 is TGTGCCAGCAGACAAGACATTGGGGCAGCTAACACCGGGGAGCTGTTTTTT.

The V call is TRBV7-3, the J call TRBJ2-5; D possibly corresponds to TRBD1 (6 bases). Germline V gene sequence: CDR1 SGHTA, CDR2 FQGTGA. The ends were cut back, 4 bases at V and 4 bases at J, with 13 bases in the middle. The CDR3 spans 14 residues. CDR3 in DNA: TGTGCCAGCAGCTCAACAGGGAGAGGAGAGACCCAGTACTTC. This codes for CASSSTGRGETQYF.